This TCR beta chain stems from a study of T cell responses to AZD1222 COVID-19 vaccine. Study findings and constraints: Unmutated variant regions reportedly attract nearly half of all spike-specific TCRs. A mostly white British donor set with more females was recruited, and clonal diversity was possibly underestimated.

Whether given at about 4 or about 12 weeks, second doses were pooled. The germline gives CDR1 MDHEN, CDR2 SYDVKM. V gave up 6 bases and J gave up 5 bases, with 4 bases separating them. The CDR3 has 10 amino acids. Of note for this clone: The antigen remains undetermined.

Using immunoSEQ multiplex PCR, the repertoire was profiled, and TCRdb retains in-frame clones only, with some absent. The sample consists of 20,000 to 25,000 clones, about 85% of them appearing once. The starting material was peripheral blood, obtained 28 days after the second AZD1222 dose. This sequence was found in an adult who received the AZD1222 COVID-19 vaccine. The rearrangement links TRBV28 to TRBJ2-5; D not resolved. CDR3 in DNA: TGTGCCAGCAGCAAGGAGACCCAGTACTTC. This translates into CASSKETQYF.